Given below is one T cell receptor (beta chain) in context. The antigen is unknown. After removal of 5 bases from V and 3 bases from J, the junction contained 12 bases not matched to a gene. The CDR3 totals 17 residues. The germline V gene encodes CDR1 LNHDA and CDR2 SQIVND (reference sequence). The sample originates from a study of radiation and T cells in renal cell carcinoma. General study results and limits: In blood, top tumor clones expanded by 2 weeks, shrinking by 4.

Generated by immunoSEQ multiplex PCR, the TCRdb table keeps only in-frame clones and is missing some. The repertoire holds some 46,000 clones, with roughly 82% as singletons. Time point defined: blood 4 weeks post-SBRT, at nephrectomy. The treatment is: 15 Gy SBRT to primary tumor, nephrectomy 4 weeks later. Nephrectomy followed 15 Gy stereotactic body radiation by 4 weeks. The patient's renal cell carcinoma had clear cell pathology. Specimen: blood, collected from a patient whose treatment included radiotherapy and nephrectomy. The origin of this receptor is a woman aged 65 to 85 with renal cell carcinoma. This sequence joins TRBV19 and TRBJ2-7; 11 nucleotides agree with TRBD2. The chain's CDR3 is CASSPPIAGGRRYEQYF. CDR3 nucleotides: TGTGCCAGTAGTCCGCCCATAGCGGGAGGGCGTCGCTACGAGCAGTACTTC.